This paragraph reports one T cell receptor beta chain. The length of the CDR3 is 18 residues. With V trimmed by 5 bases and J by 2 bases, 13 bases remained unmatched. CDR1 is SEHNR and CDR2 is FQNEAQ in the germline V gene (reference sequence). The sample is drawn from a study of T cells in Graves' hyperthyroidism and ophthalmopathy. Amplification of TCR beta CDR3 regions was performed using RNA transcripts as template. Primed by the HTBI set, a first-round RT-PCR was run on the TCR CDR3. Each CDR3 protein is one row after TCRdb ran MiXCR on the multiplex PCR reads. The data show 600,000 to 650,000 distinct CDR3 sequences, less than 25% seen once. Under 3 months was the duration of disease in ophthalmopathy patients, who also had a Clinical Activity Score of at least 3 and a NOSPECS grade of at least 4.

This sequence originates from a man aged 25-45 years with Graves' ophthalmopathy. Material: blood. The chain is built from TRBV7-9 and TRBJ2-1; 9 bases map to TRBD2. CDR3 loop: CASSPGRSAGGAYNEQFF. CDR3 bases: TGTGCCAGCAGCCCCGGGAGGTCGGCGGGAGGGGCCTACAATGAGCAGTTCTTC.